This TCR beta chain derives from a study of blood T cells in healthy people across ages. Study results and caveats: A roughly linear fall in TCR beta diversity per million T cells was seen with increasing age.

A second PCR, run for roughly 7 to 11 cycles, used a sample-barcoded 5' primer plus a J-beta primer mix. A single record per CDR3 protein comes from TCRdb applying MiXCR to the 5' RACE reads. Of 650,000 to 1,000,000 distinct CDR3 sequences listed, around 36% were seen once; the top ten hold 13%. Turning to this clonotype: Its antigen is not identified.

Caucasian individuals from Russia who were healthy and aged about 6 to 95 acted as donors. Each individual donor underwent a draw of approximately 10 milliliters of peripheral blood. A minimum of 5 micrograms of total RNA was extracted per sample. The specimen was blood. This sequence originates from a man aged 18 to 35 in good health.

Here the CDR3 reads CASSVAVTAGDTQYF. The CDR3 coding sequence is TGTGCCAGCAGCGTAGCTGTGACAGCTGGAGATACGCAGTATTTT. This chain links TRBV9 with TRBJ2-3; D possibly corresponds to TRBD1 (5 bases). The germline V gene encodes CDR1 SGDLS and CDR2 YYNGEE. Trimming pared 0 bases from V and 5 bases from J, leaving 13 bases between. The CDR3 consists of 15 residues.